This note documents a single TCR beta chain sequence. Its antigen remains unidentified. This sample is part of a study of T cell responses to AZD1222 COVID-19 vaccine. General study points: After two AZD1222 doses, spike-specific TCR breadth and depth rose versus day 0.

The V end lost 3 bases, the J end lost 12 bases, and 21 bases lay between the germline ends. This CDR3 contains 14 residues. The germline gives CDR1 SGDLS, CDR2 YYNGEE. Repertoires were generated with immunoSEQ multiplex PCR, while TCRdb's copy carries only in-frame clones and drops some. The sample has 140,000 to 150,000 clones, more than 90% seen once. This sequence was found in an adult in good health. The chain links TRBV9 to TRBJ1-1; a weak D match, TRBD1 (5 bases). The input for sequencing was peripheral blood, taken on day 0 of AZD1222 vaccination. This CDR3 reads CASSANRLPGWTFF. The DNA for the CDR3 is TGTGCCAGCAGCGCAAACCGCCTTCCAGGGTGGACTTTCTTT.